Given below is one T cell receptor (beta chain) in context. Sequenced by immunoSEQ multiplex PCR; TCRdb stores in-frame clones only, minus some. The data hold around 110,000 clones, with 88% observed a single time. Germline CDR1 reads LNHNV; CDR2 reads YYDKDF (reference sequence). Trimming shortened V by 2 bases and J by 3 bases, and 17 bases separated the two germline ends. The CDR3 covers 17 residues. This sample is drawn from a study of control samples from healthy donors and cancer patients. This sequence was found in a woman aged 65 to 85 in good health. The chain combines TRBV15 with TRBJ1-5; D not certain. Sequencing was done on a sample of blood. The CDR3 is CATSRFLSDVDNQPQHF. For the CDR3, the DNA is TGTGCCACCAGCAGATTTTTATCCGACGTGGACAATCAGCCCCAGCATTTT.